This T cell receptor beta chain derives from a study of beta chain features in type 1 diabetes. Findings and caveats of the study: The naive, central memory and Treg TCRB repertoires looked more alike in patients than they did in healthy donors. Insertion counts at VDJ junctions were lower in type 1 diabetes patients, who also showed more deletions there. Unsettled here was the matter of whether HLA type influences TCRB rearrangement.

This clone has just a few counts. Its target is unknown. The sample carries other DNA sequences with the same CDR3. CDR1 is SGHAT and CDR2 is FQNNGV in the germline V gene. Trimming took off 0 bases at V and 6 bases at J, with 6 bases between the two ends. CDR3 length: 13 amino acids. Isolated RNA was reverse transcribed in full, so expressed TCRB transcripts were sequenced. Assay used: immunoSEQ multiplex PCR; TCRdb lists only in-frame clones, some missing. The sample shows about 360,000 clones, around 13% of them seen only once. The rearrangement uses TRBV11-2 and TRBJ1-5; D gene unclear. Sequencing was performed on naive CD4+ T cells from blood. This TCR came from a man between 18 and 29 years old in good health. The CDR3 is CASSLEGGQPQHF. CDR3 sequence (DNA): TGTGCCAGCAGCTTAGAAGGAGGTCAGCCCCAGCATTTT.